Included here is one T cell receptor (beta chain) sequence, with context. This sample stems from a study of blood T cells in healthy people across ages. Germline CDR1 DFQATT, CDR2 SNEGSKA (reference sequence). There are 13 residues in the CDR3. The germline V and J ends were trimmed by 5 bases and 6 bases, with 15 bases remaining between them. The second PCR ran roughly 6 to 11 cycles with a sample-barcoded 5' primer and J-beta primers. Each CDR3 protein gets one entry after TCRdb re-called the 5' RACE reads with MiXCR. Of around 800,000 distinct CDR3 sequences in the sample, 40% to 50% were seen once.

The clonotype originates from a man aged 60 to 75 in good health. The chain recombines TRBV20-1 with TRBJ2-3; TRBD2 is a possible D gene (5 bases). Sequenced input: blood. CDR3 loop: CSAPRKTTDTQYF. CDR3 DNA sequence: TGCAGTGCTCCGCGAAAGACTACGGATACGCAGTATTTT.